The T cell receptor beta chain under discussion was sequenced for a study of CD8+ T cells in alopecia areata (dated by TCRdb to 2017 to 2018). Notes on the research overall: Female C3H/HeJ recipients, about 6-11 weeks old, were grafted with skin from C3H/HeJ donors with spontaneous alopecia (about 6-13 months old). Scalp tissue and sorted CD4+ and CD8+ peripheral blood T cells from patchy and totalis/universalis alopecia areata patients and from healthy controls were covered by human TCRbeta sequencing. The study used high-throughput TCRbeta sequencing to examine T cell clonal expansion in alopecia areata, in both the C3H/HeJ mouse model and human patients. Scalp clonality was compared among normal scalp (n=4), patchy alopecia areata scalp (n=8), and alopecia totalis/universalis scalp (n=8). RNA was obtained with the PAXgene miRNA kit for fixed scalp, the miRNeasy kit for PBMCs, and the RNeasy kit for mouse skin. Amplification of TCRbeta CDR3 regions was done by immunoSEQ multiplex PCR using 35 Vbeta forward primers and 13 Jbeta reverse primers. Study-wide findings and limitations: Shared TCR sequences between patients were less evident than in mice, which may be partly attributable to HLA diversity in the patient population. Compared with normal scalp, lesional scalp had higher clonality and more expanded CD8+ clones, particularly in alopecia totalis/universalis, a pattern that suggests antigenic drive. Scalp TCR repertoire analysis is complicated because resident alphabeta T cells in normal human skin are also sequenced, whereas mouse skin is dominated by gammadelta T cells.

The library was produced with the immunoSEQ multiplex PCR assay. RNA was extracted from all samples and reverse transcribed into cDNA, which served as template for TCR sequencing. First-strand cDNA was synthesized using SuperScript III with a 2:1 mix of oligo-dT and random hexamers. A synthetic immune receptor repertoire was used to gauge amplification bias, and whatever bias remained was removed computationally. Sequencing of the libraries was done on Illumina HiSeq with 60 bp reads that cover the CDR3, reading from J toward V. From the authors' description of their analysis: After raw reads were preprocessed to remove errors, the CDR3 was defined following IMGT conventions as running from the conserved cysteine to phenylalanine. Clonality was computed by normalizing Shannon entropy by log2 of the number of productive unique TCRs and subtracting the result from 1. Whether scalp clones were CD4 or CD8 was inferred by matching scalp TCRbeta sequences against CD4 and CD8 repertoires sorted from blood. This is the immuneACCESS table as TCRdb keeps it, with only in-frame sequences that have V and J called. A part of the clones is gone; compared with another copy, unresolved V genes explain less than half, and the rest is unexplained. For V, J and clone size, that table is used; D and trimming come from the DNA. This sample holds about 19,000 clones in total, without any singletons. The top ten clonotypes cover approximately 31% of the sample.

Counted from cysteine to phenylalanine, this CDR3 has 13 amino acids. Of the CDR3's DNA, 27 bases were read; they are in frame from base 1. The germline V gene supplies CDR1 SGHLS and CDR2 HYDKME. Pooled mouse cutaneous lymph node cells were stained for CD4, CD8alpha, NKG2D, NKG2ACE and other markers and were then sorted on a BD Influx. Comments on this clone: This receptor's antigen is unknown. The gene names and germline sequences used here belong to the mouse. The CDR3 end is not reached by the read, which stops 4 residues before it; the germline J gene fills it in.

The TCR was taken from a C3H/HeJ mouse with alopecia areata. Mice belonging to this strain carry MHC haplotype H2-k. Sequences were obtained from CD8+ T cells sorted from a lymph node. The chain is assembled from TRBV12-2 and TRBJ2-1; 7 bases in the middle match TRBD2. The CDR3 in this case is CASSSGGRAEQFF. CDR3 bases read: TGTGCCAGCTCATCGGGGGGGAGGGCT.